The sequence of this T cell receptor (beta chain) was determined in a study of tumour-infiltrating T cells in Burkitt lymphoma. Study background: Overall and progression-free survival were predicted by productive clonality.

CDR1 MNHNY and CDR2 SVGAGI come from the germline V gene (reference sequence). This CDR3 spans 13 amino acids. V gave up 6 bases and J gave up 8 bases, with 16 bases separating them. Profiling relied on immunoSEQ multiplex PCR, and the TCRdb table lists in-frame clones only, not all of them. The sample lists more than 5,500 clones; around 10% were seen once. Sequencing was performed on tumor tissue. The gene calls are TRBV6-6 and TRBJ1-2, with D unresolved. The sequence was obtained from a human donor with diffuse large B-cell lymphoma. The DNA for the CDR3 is TGTGCCAGCAGCTTACGGATGGACTTGGGCTACACCTTC. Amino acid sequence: CASSLRMDLGYTF.